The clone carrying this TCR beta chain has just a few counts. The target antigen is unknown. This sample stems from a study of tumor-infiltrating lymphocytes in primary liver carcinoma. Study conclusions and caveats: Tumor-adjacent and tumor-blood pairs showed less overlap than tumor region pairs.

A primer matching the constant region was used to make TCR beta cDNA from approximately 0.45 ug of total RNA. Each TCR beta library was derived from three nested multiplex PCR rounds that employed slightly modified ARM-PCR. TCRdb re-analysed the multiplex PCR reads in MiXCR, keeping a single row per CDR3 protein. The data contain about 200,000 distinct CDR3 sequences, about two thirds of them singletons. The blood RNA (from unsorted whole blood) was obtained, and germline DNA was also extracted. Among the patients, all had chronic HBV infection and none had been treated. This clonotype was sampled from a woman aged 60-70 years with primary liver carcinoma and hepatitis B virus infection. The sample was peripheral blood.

DNA for the CDR3: TGCGCCAGCAGCGTCACCTCACCCGGGACTAGCGGCACAGATACGCAGTATTTT. Amino acid sequence: CASSVTSPGTSGTDTQYF. The chain joins TRBV4-1 to TRBJ2-3; 10 bases map to TRBD2. J lost 1 base, V lost 5 bases, and 12 bases had no gene match. This CDR3 spans 18 amino acids. The V gene's germline CDR1 is MGHRA and CDR2 YSYEKL.